Each of the 20 T cell receptor beta chains below was sequenced from the same sample in a study of identical twins. TCRdb reanalysed the 5' RACE reads using MiXCR and keeps one entry per CDR3 protein. The profile shows 450,000 or so distinct CDR3 sequences, approximately 14% of them singletons. This same sample was also taken into another study, of yellow fever vaccine responses in identical twins.

The sample taken for sequencing was CD4+ T cells sorted from blood. The receptors were sampled from a woman younger than 35 in good health.

There are a few counts of this clonotype. This sequence joins TRBV20-1 and TRBJ2-3; 8 positions match TRBD2. Germline V gene data show CDR1 as DFQATT and CDR2 as SNEGSKA (reference sequence). The CDR3 runs to 16 residues. V trimming: 5 bases; J trimming: 0 bases; junction bases outside the gene matches: 10. The CDR3 nucleotides are TGCAGTGCTGCCCTGGGGGCGGGGGGAAGCACAGATACGCAGTATTTT. Translation gives CSAALGAGGSTDTQYF.

This clonotype has a handful of counts. The chain couples TRBV20-1 to TRBJ2-3; D perhaps matches TRBD2 (6 bases). The CDR3 is 17 amino acids. Per the germline V gene, CDR1 is DFQATT and CDR2 is SNEGSKA (reference sequence). V was clipped by 2 bases and J by 3 bases, with 21 bases between them. The CDR3 loop is CSARPTLRERTTDTQYF. In DNA form, the CDR3 reads TGCAGTGCTAGACCCACCCTTCGGGAGCGGACTACAGATACGCAGTATTTT.

In its sample, this clonotype was seen a few times. Sequence at one end of the junction differs from germline and may be a read error. V is TRBV6-2 or TRBV6-3 and J is TRBJ2-7, with 8 bases matching TRBD1. CDR3 size: 12 residues. CDR1 is MNHEY, CDR2 SVGEGT, per germline. CDR3 in DNA: TGTGCCAGCAGTTGGGACAGGAGCCCGGGGGACTTC. This encodes CASSWDRSPGDF.

On this clonotype: Given a much more abundant clone one base away, this may be a read error. The rearrangement links TRBV6-6 to TRBJ2-5; maybe TRBD1 (6 bases). V shed 6 bases and J shed 5 bases, with 10 bases lying between them. The CDR3 is 12 residues long. Germline V lookup: CDR1 MNHNY, CDR2 SVGAGI (reference sequence). CDR3 protein: CASSERGETQYF. The CDR3 DNA follows: TGTGCCAGCAGCGAAAGGGGGGAGACCCAGTACTTC.

The V call is TRBV5-1, the J call TRBJ2-1; TRBD2 agrees at 12 bases. CDR1 is SGHRS and CDR2 is YFSETQ in the germline V gene. Trimming took 4 bases from V and 4 from J; bases not matched to a gene: 15. The CDR3 covers 19 residues. As DNA, the CDR3 is TGCGCCAGCAGCCCGCGGACGGTTGGACTAGCGGGAACGTACAATGAGCAGTTCTTC. Encoded protein: CASSPRTVGLAGTYNEQFF.

This clonotype was observed a handful of times. The chain employs TRBV2 and TRBJ2-7; D ambiguous. V was cut by 5 bases and J by 3 bases, with 11 bases left in between. Germline CDR1 is SNHLY and CDR2 is FYNNEI. The CDR3 has 13 residues. The chain's CDR3 is CASSTDASYEQYF. CDR3 DNA: TGTGCCAGCAGTACAGACGCCAGCTACGAGCAGTACTTC.

This chain connects TRBV2 to TRBJ2-5; unclear D gene. The CDR3 runs 15 residues. Trimming removed 3 bases from V and 3 bases from J, with 14 bases in between. The germline gives CDR1 SNHLY, CDR2 FYNNEI. The CDR3 loop is CASSDTQPIKETQYF. DNA of the CDR3: TGTGCCAGCAGTGACACCCAACCGATTAAAGAGACCCAGTACTTC.

The chain links TRBV27 to TRBJ1-5; TRBD1 matches 8 bases. Germline V gene sequence: CDR1 MNHEY, CDR2 SMNVEV (reference sequence). V shed 6 bases and J 6 bases; nucleotides not matched to a gene: 7. This CDR3 has 14 amino acids. CDR3 nucleotide sequence: TGTGCCAGCAGCCCTGGACAGGGTAGTCAGCCCCAGCATTTT. Translation: CASSPGQGSQPQHF.

The chain recombines TRBV24-1 with TRBJ2-2, with D perhaps TRBD1 (6 bases). Trimming pared 1 base from V and 4 bases from J, leaving 12 bases between. The germline gives CDR1 KGHDR, CDR2 SFDVKD. The CDR3 sequence is 16 residues long. The CDR3 sequence: CATSDFAGVGTGELFF. The CDR3, as DNA: TGTGCCACCAGTGATTTCGCAGGGGTTGGCACCGGGGAGCTGTTTTTT.

The chain couples TRBV29-1 to TRBJ1-2, with 7 bases identical to TRBD1. The V gene's germline CDR1 is SQVTM and CDR2 ANQGSEA. Trimming removed 3 bases from V and 3 bases from J; junction bases left unmatched: 7. CDR3 length: 14 amino acids. CDR3 sequence reads: CSVDQGGEDYGYTF. In DNA, the CDR3 is TGCAGCGTTGATCAAGGGGGCGAGGACTATGGCTACACCTTC.

The V gene is TRBV14, the J gene TRBJ2-7; TRBD1 agrees at 9 bases. The CDR3 totals 13 residues. Unmatched junction bases numbered 3, after V lost 6 bases and J lost 3 bases. CDR1 SGHDN and CDR2 FVKESK come from the germline V gene. In nucleotides, the CDR3 is TGTGCCAGCAGGTTGACAGGGGGCTACGAGCAGTACTTC. This codes for CASRLTGGYEQYF.

There are a few counts of this clonotype. V is TRBV5-1 and J is TRBJ2-2, with D possibly TRBD2 on 5 matching bases. Germline lookup yields CDR1 SGHRS and CDR2 YFSETQ. The CDR3 extends over 17 amino acids. V dropped 0 bases and J dropped 1 base, with 13 bases sitting between them. CDR3 loop: CASSLGGLAGNTGELFF. The DNA of the CDR3 is TGCGCCAGCAGCTTGGGCGGACTGGCCGGGAACACCGGGGAGCTGTTTTTT.

This clonotype was counted only a few times. V and J are TRBV6-2 or TRBV6-3 and TRBJ2-3; weak D call: TRBD2 (6 bases). The V end lost 5 bases, the J end lost 6 bases, and 15 bases lay between the germline ends. Germline V gene sequence: CDR1 MNHEY, CDR2 SVGEGT. CDR3 length: 14 residues. The CDR3 protein is CASSPLALSDTQYF. The CDR3 bases are TGTGCCAGCAGTCCTCTAGCGTTATCGGATACGCAGTATTTT.

This clonotype was detected a few times. V usage is TRBV28 and J usage is TRBJ2-3, with 8 bases matching TRBD2. This CDR3 is 15 amino acids long. The germline gives CDR1 MDHEN, CDR2 SYDVKM. Losses at the gene ends were 6 bases for V and 4 bases for J; bases not matched to a gene: 9. The CDR3 DNA follows: TGTGCCAGCAGACGAGGCGCGGGAGGATCAGATACGCAGTATTTT. This encodes CASRRGAGGSDTQYF.

This clonotype appeared a few times. The chain is built from TRBV27 and TRBJ2-1, with TRBD2 matching 16 bases. The CDR3 loop spans 18 amino acids. The trim removed 3 bases at V and 8 bases at J, leaving 10 bases unmatched. The V gene's germline CDR1 is MNHEY and CDR2 SMNVEV (reference sequence). The CDR3, as DNA: TGTGCCAGCAGTTTGGTACCCTTGGGACTAGCGGGAGGGGATGAGCAGTTCTTC. This sequence encodes CASSLVPLGLAGGDEQFF.

This clonotype was seen ten or more times. The rearrangement uses TRBV5-1 and TRBJ1-3; D is possibly TRBD1 (5 bases). Germline loops: CDR1 SGHRS, CDR2 YFSETQ. The CDR3 length is 15 residues. V lost 0 bases and J 2 bases, leaving 9 bases between the germline ends. The CDR3 loop reads CASSLGDGTGNTIYF. The DNA of the CDR3 is TGCGCCAGCAGCTTGGGGGACGGTACTGGAAACACCATATATTTT.

This sequence joins TRBV29-1 and TRBJ2-7; D is perhaps TRBD1 (7 bases). V was pared by 4 bases and J by 4 bases, with 17 bases between. The CDR3 has 14 residues. Germline CDR1 reads SQVTM; CDR2 reads ANQGSEA. The CDR3 bases are TGCAGCGTTGGGGCCCGGCAGGGGGGATACGAGCAGTACTTC. It encodes CSVGARQGGYEQYF.

The V call is TRBV28, the J call TRBJ2-4; D is ambiguous. V shed 4 bases and J shed 12 bases, with 10 bases lying between them. The CDR3 is 11 amino acids. Germline assignment: CDR1 MDHEN and CDR2 SYDVKM. CDR3 nucleotide sequence: TGTGCCAGCAGTTCCCCCAGGAGTCAGTACTTC. It is translated as CASSSPRSQYF.

The chain recombines TRBV3-1 with TRBJ1-2; D remains ambiguous. The CDR3 runs 15 residues. V lost 5 bases to trimming and J lost 3 bases, with 16 bases between them. CDR1 LGHDT and CDR2 YNNKEL come from the germline V gene (reference sequence). The CDR3 region is CASSAGYKRHYGYTF. The CDR3 nucleotides are TGTGCCAGCAGCGCGGGATATAAGCGGCACTATGGCTACACCTTC.

A few counts support this clonotype. The chain links TRBV18 to TRBJ1-1; D remains ambiguous. The germline V gene encodes CDR1 KGHSH and CDR2 LQKENI. Trimming took 5 bases from V and 1 from J, leaving 8 bases between them. The CDR3 has 13 residues. In DNA, the CDR3 is TGTGCCAGCTCAGCCGTCAGGAACACTGAAGCTTTCTTT. This codes for CASSAVRNTEAFF.